This TCR beta chain comes out of a study of cytomegalovirus exposure and HLA in healthy donors. Study-wide points: TRBV6-2, TRBV6-3 and some other V segments were unresolvable in 87-base-pair reads. Later analysis showed TCR association rates varying by HLA locus, highest for DRB1 and lowest for HLA-C.

The CDR3 is 15 amino acids. In germline, CDR1 is SGHAT, CDR2 FQNNGV. J was trimmed by 3 bases and V by 2 bases; bases with no gene match: 6. 60 Vbeta and 13 Jbeta primers were used in PCR. TCRdb's table, derived via immunoSEQ multiplex PCR, lists solely in-frame clones and lacks some. Of 100,000 to 150,000 clones listed, around 77% are singletons. This clone appeared a single time. The antigen is undetermined. The clonotype was recovered from a young man in good health and CMV-seronegative. The chain couples TRBV11-2 to TRBJ1-1, with TRBD1 matching 7 bases. The sequencing sample was made of PBMCs. The CDR3 sequence: CASSLRGTDHTEAFF. The CDR3 nucleotides read TGTGCCAGCAGCTTAAGGGGGACAGACCACACTGAAGCTTTCTTT.